A single sample is the source of the 8 T cell receptor beta chains below, sequenced in a study of metastatic and nonmetastatic thyroid tumors. From the PCR reads, TCRdb re-called clones with MiXCR. The table records almost 35,000 clones, approximately 40% of them present only once. Ahead of thyroid surgery, no patient had received treatment of any kind. Sequences were obtained from tumor tissue. These receptors were taken from a female donor with papillary thyroid cancer or a benign thyroid nodule (not recorded which). Some clones in this sample may be carry-over from other donors' samples.

In this sample, this clone turned up a few times. The chain combines TRBV2 with TRBJ1-5; D gene unclear. The CDR3 length is 14 residues. The V end was cut by 6 bases, the J end by 15 bases, with 24 bases between. Germline lookup yields CDR1 SNHLY and CDR2 FYNNEI. CDR3 in amino acids: CASSEAPSNQPRHF. The CDR3 DNA follows: TGTGCCAGCAGCGAGGCGCCAAGCAATCAGCCACGGCATTTT.

The chain links TRBV19 to TRBJ1-3; D perhaps matches TRBD1 (5 bases). V lost 7 bases and J lost 0, with 16 bases in between. The V gene's germline CDR1 is LNHDA and CDR2 SQIVND (reference sequence). This CDR3 contains 16 residues. CDR3 in DNA: TGTGCCAGTACCGTAGGGGCAGGACTCTCTGGAAACACCATATATTTT. Amino acid sequence: CASTVGAGLSGNTIYF.

The V call is TRBV11-2, the J call TRBJ2-7, with D possibly being TRBD1 (5 bases). Germline assignment: CDR1 SGHAT and CDR2 FQNNGV. Trimming removed 0 bases from V and 0 bases from J, with 9 bases in between. The CDR3 runs to 15 residues. CDR3 loop: CASSLEGVSSYEQYF. CDR3 nucleotides: TGTGCCAGCAGCTTAGAAGGGGTCAGCTCCTACGAGCAGTACTTC.

Note on this clone: The conserved final phenylalanine or tryptophan is absent from the CDR3, which likely points to a read error. The chain links TRBV6-1 to TRBJ1-6; D call uncertain. V was shortened by 6 bases and J by 9 bases, with 12 bases between the two germline ends. CDR1 MNHNS and CDR2 SASEGT come from the germline V gene. The CDR3 loop spans 13 amino acids. The CDR3 loop reads CASSPGEGSPLHL. DNA of the CDR3: TGTGCCAGCAGCCCCGGAGAGGGTTCACCCCTCCACCTT.

This clone was counted between two and nine times. This chain links TRBV28 with TRBJ1-2; no definite D call. The germline V gene encodes CDR1 MDHEN and CDR2 SYDVKM. Trimming shortened V by 8 bases and J by 8 bases, and 18 bases separated the two germline ends. This CDR3 is built from 13 residues. CDR3 DNA: TGTGCCAGCGGCAATCAGGCAGTCCGGGGCTACACCTTC. It yields the protein CASGNQAVRGYTF.

The V and J genes are TRBV28 and TRBJ2-1; 8 bases are shared with TRBD2. Trimming cost V 3 bases and J 1 base; bases outside gene matches: 8. The CDR3 is made up of 17 amino acids. The germline gives CDR1 MDHEN, CDR2 SYDVKM. In DNA, the CDR3 is TGTGCCAGCAGTTTCCTACTAGCGGTGGCTTCCTACAATGAGCAGTTCTTC. It encodes CASSFLLAVASYNEQFF.

The table lists this clone with a few counts. V usage is TRBV15 and J usage is TRBJ2-7; TRBD1 matches at 8 bases. With 1 base clipped from V and 4 bases from J, the junction kept 9 bases outside the gene matches. The CDR3 has 16 residues. Germline V lookup: CDR1 LNHNV, CDR2 YYDKDF (reference sequence). The CDR3 sequence is CATSRVGTGERYEQYF. DNA for the CDR3: TGTGCCACCAGCAGAGTTGGGACAGGTGAAAGGTACGAGCAGTACTTC.

The gene calls are TRBV6-1 and TRBJ2-2; D possibly corresponds to TRBD1 (6 bases). Per germline, CDR1 MNHNS and CDR2 SASEGT. This CDR3 has 17 residues. Trimming removed 2 bases at V and 0 bases at J, with 13 bases between. DNA for the CDR3: TGTGCCAGCAGTGAACGTCAGGGGTCCGCGAACACCGGGGAGCTGTTTTTT. It translates to CASSERQGSANTGELFF.